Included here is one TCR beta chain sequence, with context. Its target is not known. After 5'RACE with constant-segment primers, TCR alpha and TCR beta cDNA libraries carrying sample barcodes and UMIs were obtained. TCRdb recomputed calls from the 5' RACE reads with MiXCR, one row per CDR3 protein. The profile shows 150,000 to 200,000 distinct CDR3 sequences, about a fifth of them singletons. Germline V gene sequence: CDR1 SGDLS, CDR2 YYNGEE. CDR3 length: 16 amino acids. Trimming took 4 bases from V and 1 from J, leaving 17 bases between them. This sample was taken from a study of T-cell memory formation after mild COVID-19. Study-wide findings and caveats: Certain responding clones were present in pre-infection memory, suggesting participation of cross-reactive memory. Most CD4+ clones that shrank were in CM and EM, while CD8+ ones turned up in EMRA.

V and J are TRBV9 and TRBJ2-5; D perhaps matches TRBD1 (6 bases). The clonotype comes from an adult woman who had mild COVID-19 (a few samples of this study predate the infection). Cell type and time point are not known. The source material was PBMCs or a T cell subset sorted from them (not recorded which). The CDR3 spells CASSTSLGGVQETQYF. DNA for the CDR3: TGTGCCAGCAGCACCTCCCTTGGGGGCGTCCAAGAGACCCAGTACTTC.